A selection of T cell receptor beta chains follows, all from one sample in a study of blood T cell repertoires in COVID-19. Libraries were prepared by immunoSEQ multiplex PCR; TCRdb keeps only in-frame clonotypes and omits some of them. The profile shows about 200,000 clones, about 86% of them singletons. Sequenced sample: PBMCs or T cells enriched from blood (not recorded which). The receptors come from a woman aged 35 to 49 with acute COVID-19. CDR3s include the opening cysteine and the closing phenylalanine or tryptophan. The D gene is left open where the match is weak. A clone size is listed for some rows: how often the clone was seen (once, few, many), or a class if it is expanded.

j_gene,len,v_gene,d_gene,abundance,CDR3aa,CDR3nt
TRBJ2-2,11,TRBV29-1,.,few,CSVADTGELFF,TGCAGCGTTGCAGACACCGGGGAGCTGTTTTTT
TRBJ1-1,14,TRBV11-2,.,.,CASSLAGGGSGAFF,TGTGCCAGCAGCTTAGCAGGCGGGGGTTCAGGAGCTTTCTTT
TRBJ2-7,14,TRBV7-2,TRBD2,.,CASSFGLADYEQYF,TGTGCCAGCAGCTTTGGCCTAGCGGACTACGAGCAGTACTTC
TRBJ2-7,13,TRBV27,.,.,CASSLGLHYEQYF,TGTGCCAGCAGTCTGGGACTTCACTACGAGCAGTACTTC
TRBJ1-3,15,TRBV19,.,.,CASSIARGTRDTIYF,TGTGCCAGTAGTATAGCACGCGGAACGAGGGACACCATATATTTT
TRBJ1-1,13,TRBV5-1,.,.,CASSRTPNTEAFF,TGCGCCAGCAGCAGGACACCAAACACTGAAGCTTTCTTT
TRBJ2-1,13,TRBV5-1,.,.,CASSGESYNEQFF,TGCGCCAGCAGTGGTGAGAGTTACAATGAGCAGTTCTTC
TRBJ1-2,14,TRBV4-1,TRBD1,.,CASSQLDRDNGYTF,TGCGCCAGCAGCCAACTTGACAGGGACAATGGCTACACCTTC
TRBJ2-7,12,TRBV29-1,TRBD1,few,CSAKGASYEQYF,TGCAGCGCAAAGGGGGCTTCCTACGAGCAGTACTTC
TRBJ2-3,15,TRBV3-1/TRBV3-2,.,.,CASSQVLGGRNTQYF,TGTGCCAGCAGCCAAGTACTGGGGGGTAGGAATACGCAGTATTTT
TRBJ1-5,14,TRBV6-2/TRBV6-3,TRBD1,.,CASSYTGGNQPQHF,TGTGCCAGCAGTTACACAGGGGGCAATCAGCCCCAGCATTTT
TRBJ2-1,18,TRBV6-4,.,.,CASSPEVDLASVVYEQFF,TGTGCCAGCAGTCCCGAGGTAGACTTGGCTAGCGTCGTCTATGAGCAGTTCTTC
TRBJ2-3,15,TRBV29-1,.,.,CSVAGDSRYTDTQYF,TGCAGCGTTGCCGGGGATAGTCGGTACACAGATACGCAGTATTTT
TRBJ2-1,15,TRBV7-9,TRBD2,.,CASSRAGTSLAEQFF,TGTGCCAGCAGCAGGGCCGGGACTAGCTTGGCTGAGCAGTTCTTC
TRBJ2-2,16,TRBV9,TRBD2,once,CASSQPSGSLTGELFF,TGTGCCAGCAGCCAGCCTAGCGGGAGTTTAACCGGGGAGCTGTTTTTT
TRBJ1-2,18,TRBV30,TRBD1,.,CAWSAGQGANVLRNGYTF,TGTGCCTGGAGTGCCGGGCAGGGGGCCAATGTCCTAAGAAATGGCTACACCTTC
TRBJ2-5,15,TRBV7-6,TRBD2,.,CASSLRAGVQETQYF,TGTGCCAGCAGCTTAAGAGCGGGAGTACAAGAGACCCAGTACTTC
TRBJ2-3,19,TRBV28,TRBD2,.,CASSLRARGLADSTDTQYF,TGTGCCAGCAGTTTAAGGGCAAGGGGACTAGCGGATAGCACAGATACGCAGTATTTT
TRBJ2-7,15,TRBV19,.,.,CASSIGGRGAYEQYF,TGTGCCAGTAGTATAGGTGGCAGGGGAGCCTACGAGCAGTACTTC
TRBJ2-7,12,TRBV29-1,.,.,CSVGVRAYEQYF,TGCAGCGTTGGCGTCAGGGCCTACGAGCAGTACTTC
TRBJ2-2,13,TRBV19,.,.,CASSMVDTGELFF,TGTGCCAGTAGTATGGTAGACACCGGGGAGCTGTTTTTT
TRBJ1-4,13,TRBV15,.,once,CATSRGGVEKLFF,TGTGCCACCAGCAGGGGGGGTGTCGAAAAACTGTTTTTT
TRBJ2-1,14,TRBV30,.,.,CAWSRVSGFNEQFF,TGTGCCTGGAGTAGGGTCAGCGGGTTCAATGAGCAGTTCTTC
TRBJ1-1,15,TRBV2,TRBD1,.,CASSTNRGPNTEAFF,TGTGCCAGCAGCACGAACAGGGGACCCAACACTGAAGCTTTCTTT
TRBJ2-1,12,TRBV3-1/TRBV3-2,.,once,CASSQGGGEQFF,TGTGCCAGCAGCCAGGGAGGGGGTGAGCAGTTCTTC
TRBJ2-1,14,TRBV6-5,.,.,CASIGAGGYNEQFF,TGTGCCAGCATAGGAGCGGGTGGTTACAATGAGCAGTTCTTC
TRBJ1-5,15,TRBV19,.,.,CASNREQGFNQPQHF,TGTGCCAGTAATAGGGAACAGGGCTTTAATCAGCCCCAGCATTTT
TRBJ2-3,15,TRBV11-1,.,.,CASSFALSRTDTQYF,TGTGCCAGCAGCTTCGCGCTAAGTCGCACAGATACGCAGTATTTT
TRBJ2-3,16,TRBV5-1,TRBD2,.,CASSLTSAASTDTQYF,TGCGCCAGCAGCTTAACTAGCGCCGCTAGCACAGATACGCAGTATTTT
TRBJ2-7,15,TRBV5-1,TRBD1,.,CASRIGDRGFHEQYF,TGCGCCAGCAGGATCGGGGACAGGGGCTTCCACGAGCAGTACTTC
TRBJ2-7,14,TRBV2,.,.,CASSEDSYSYEQYF,TGTGCCAGCAGTGAAGACTCCTACTCCTACGAGCAGTACTTC
TRBJ2-1,15,TRBV24-1,TRBD1,.,CATSDPRGTYNEQFF,TGTGCCACCAGTGACCCCAGGGGGACCTACAATGAGCAGTTCTTC
TRBJ1-1,15,TRBV10-3,TRBD1,.,CAISEDRDWDTEAFF,TGTGCCATCAGTGAGGACAGGGATTGGGACACTGAAGCTTTCTTT
TRBJ2-5,13,TRBV5-1,.,.,CASSEGRQETQYF,TGCGCCAGCAGCGAGGGTAGACAAGAGACCCAGTACTTC
TRBJ1-3,16,TRBV7-8,.,.,CASSLVGANSGNTIYF,TGTGCCAGCAGCTTAGTGGGAGCGAACTCTGGAAACACCATATATTTT
TRBJ2-3,16,TRBV7-2,.,.,CASSLLATGITDTQYF,TGTGCCAGCAGCTTACTCGCGACAGGAATAACAGATACGCAGTATTTT
TRBJ2-7,14,TRBV5-1,.,.,CASSLVGSSNEQYF,TGCGCCAGCAGCTTGGTTGGTAGCAGTAACGAGCAGTACTTC
TRBJ2-1,13,TRBV5-8,.,.,CASSLASANEQFF,TGTGCCAGCAGCTTGGCGAGTGCCAATGAGCAGTTCTTC
TRBJ2-1,16,TRBV28,TRBD1,.,CASRPNRGYSYNEQFF,TGTGCCAGCAGGCCTAACAGGGGCTACTCCTACAATGAGCAGTTCTTC
TRBJ2-1,14,TRBV6-5,TRBD1,.,CASRRDRSYNEQFF,TGTGCCAGCAGGCGGGACAGGTCCTACAATGAGCAGTTCTTC
TRBJ2-5,17,TRBV7-2,.,.,CASSLARWQGIQETQYF,TGTGCCAGCAGCTTAGCGAGGTGGCAGGGAATCCAAGAGACCCAGTACTTC
TRBJ2-7,14,TRBV7-2,TRBD2,.,CASSLTAGGSEQYF,TGTGCCAGCAGCTTAACAGCGGGAGGGTCCGAGCAGTACTTC
TRBJ2-7,18,TRBV30,TRBD1,.,CAWSVRDRAIFLPYEQYF,TGTGCCTGGAGTGTCCGGGACAGGGCGATATTTCTTCCCTACGAGCAGTACTTC
TRBJ1-1,15,TRBV9,TRBD1,once,CASSSFQGANTEAFF,TGTGCCAGCAGCTCATTTCAGGGGGCAAACACTGAAGCTTTCTTT
TRBJ1-1,15,TRBV19,.,.,CASSISGAVNTEAFF,TGTGCCAGTAGTATCTCAGGGGCGGTGAACACTGAAGCTTTCTTT
TRBJ2-5,15,TRBV11-2,.,.,CASSPDRGGWETQYF,TGTGCCAGCAGCCCCGACAGGGGAGGGTGGGAGACCCAGTACTTC